The entry below describes one TCR beta chain. Antigen: not known. The sample originates from a study of blood T cells in healthy people across ages. Points from the study as a whole: Both higher diversity and more naive CD4+ cells marked long-lived donors when set against aged donors. Estimates of total diversity, which came from one million sequenced T cells, were considered to be underestimates. Measured against age, TCR beta diversity per million T cells decreased in a roughly linear manner.

A second 7 to 11 cycle PCR used barcoded and J-beta primers. A template-switch adaptor with 12 random nucleotides tagged each cDNA molecule. TCRdb used MiXCR to reprocess the 5' RACE reads, holding one entry per CDR3 protein. The data hold about 630,000 distinct CDR3 sequences, with under 25% observed a single time. The CDR3 length is 14 residues. V gave up 1 base and J gave up 1 base; unmatched junction bases: 0. CDR1 is SGDLS, CDR2 YYNGEE, per germline. The sequenced sample consisted of blood. The TCR comes from a man between 65 and 85 years old in good health. The V call is TRBV9, the J call TRBJ1-2; 8 bases agree with TRBD1. CDR3 residues: CASSVTGGNYGYTF. In nucleotides, the CDR3 is TGTGCCAGCAGCGTAACAGGGGGTAACTATGGCTACACCTTC. Using reference TRBV9 and TRBJ1-2 for the parts outside the CDR3, the full variable domain is DSGVTQTPKHLITATGQRVTLRCSPRSGDLSVYWYQQSLDQGLQFLIQYYNGEERAKGNILERFSAQQFPDLHSELNLSSLELGDSALYFCASSVTGGNYGYTFGSGTRLTVV.